The rows below give T cell receptor beta chains drawn from one sample of a study of shared clonotypes between healthy human individuals. The data were produced by immunoSEQ multiplex PCR, yet TCRdb's version contains in-frame clones alone and is incomplete. Among 1.5 million to 2.5 million clones listed, roughly 94% were seen once. Sample: naive CD8+ T cells sorted from blood. The receptors were sampled from a man between 18 and 35 years old in good health. The CDR3 runs from the conserved cysteine through the conserved F or W. The order of the fields is clone size, V gene, D gene, J gene, CDR3 protein, CDR3 DNA. A D gene is named only where the DNA matches it firmly. The listing skips clone size in some rows; elsewhere it reads once, few, many or a size class.

-	TRBV12-2	-	TRBJ2-5	CASRLGTRSCQETQYF	TGTGCAAGTCGCTTAGGGACGCGGAGCTGCCAAGAGACCCAGTACTTC
once	TRBV5-1	TRBD2	TRBJ2-7	CASSLSPRVAGGPYEQYF	TGCGCCAGCAGCTTGTCACCCAGAGTAGCGGGAGGGCCCTACGAGCAGTACTTC
-	TRBV29-1	-	TRBJ2-5	CSALMETQYF	TGCAGCGCTTTAATGGAGACCCAGTACTTC
-	TRBV12-5	-	TRBJ2-3	CASGFWGRGTDTQYF	TGTGCTAGTGGTTTCTGGGGGCGGGGGACAGATACGCAGTATTTT
once	TRBV5-4	-	TRBJ2-1	CASRNSYNEQFF	TGTGCCAGCAGGAACTCGTACAATGAGCAGTTCTTC
-	TRBV6-6	-	TRBJ1-4	CASSYSDEDEKLFF	TGTGCCAGCAGTTACTCGGACGAGGATGAAAAACTGTTTTTT
once	TRBV6-1	-	TRBJ1-2	CASSEGGYGYTF	TGTGCCAGCAGTGAAGGAGGGTATGGCTACACCTTC
once	TRBV6-6	-	TRBJ2-7	CASSYDGTSSYEQYF	TGTGCCAGCAGTTACGACGGCACCTCCAGTTACGAGCAGTACTTC
-	TRBV10-3	TRBD2	TRBJ2-1	CAISYLSGGEDYNEQFF	TGTGCCATCAGCTACCTTAGCGGGGGGGAGGATTACAATGAGCAGTTCTTC
-	TRBV28	-	TRBJ1-6	CASSFLGGIDSYNSPLHF	TGTGCCAGCAGTTTTCTTGGGGGAATAGACTCCTATAATTCACCCCTCCACTTT
-	TRBV6-1	-	TRBJ1-2	CASSEATVPNYGYTF	TGTGCCAGCAGTGAAGCGACAGTTCCTAACTATGGCTACACCTTC
-	TRBV6-1	-	TRBJ1-1	CASSEFKGPGGTEAFF	TGTGCCAGCAGTGAATTTAAGGGCCCGGGTGGGACTGAAGCTTTCTTT
once	TRBV5-1	TRBD1	TRBJ2-2	CASSLHGTGNTGELFF	TGCGCCAGCAGCCTACACGGGACAGGGAACACCGGGGAGCTGTTTTTT
-	TRBV4-1	-	TRBJ1-3	CASSQVRGSGNTIYF	TGCGCCAGCAGCCAAGTACGGGGATCCGGAAACACCATATATTTT
-	TRBV27	TRBD2	TRBJ2-7	CASSLTAGLAGEGEQYF	TGTGCCAGCAGTTTAACCGCCGGACTAGCGGGAGAGGGGGAGCAGTACTTC
-	TRBV12-5	-	TRBJ2-7	CASGLGDPPDYEQYF	TGTGCTAGTGGTTTGGGGGACCCCCCGGACTACGAGCAGTACTTC
-	TRBV7-9	-	TRBJ2-7	CASSLGLGLRSYEQYF	TGTGCCAGCAGCTTAGGGCTCGGGTTACGCTCCTACGAGCAGTACTTC
-	TRBV29-1	TRBD1	TRBJ2-7	CSVVRTGTSYEQYF	TGCAGCGTTGTCAGGACAGGAACCTCCTACGAGCAGTACTTC
-	TRBV9	-	TRBJ2-1	CASSVSLLPNEQFF	TGTGCCAGCAGCGTAAGTCTACTACCCAATGAGCAGTTCTTC
-	TRBV6-5	TRBD1	TRBJ2-4	CASSTGDKNIQYF	TGTGCCAGCAGCACAGGGGACAAAAACATTCAGTACTTC
-	TRBV28	-	TRBJ2-2	CASSFLSDRASGTGELFF	TGTGCCAGCAGTTTTCTATCAGACAGAGCGTCGGGAACCGGGGAGCTGTTTTTT
-	TRBV10-2	-	TRBJ1-6	CASMTGNSPLHF	TGCGCCAGCATGACAGGAAATTCACCCCTCCACTTT